This T cell receptor (beta chain) was observed in a study of blood T cell repertoires in COVID-19. Background on the study: Acute and convalescent COVID-19 samples came from the United States, Italy and Spain.

The CDR3 totals 15 residues. V lost 0 bases, J lost 1 base, and 9 bases lay in between. CDR1 and CDR2 from the germline V gene are MGHDK and SYGVNS. Participant-reported clinical history was the basis for cohort assignment. Symptom resolution, clearance, or two negative PCRs marked the recovered donors of Cohort 3. Per the original methods: The authors estimated nucleated cell counts from reference gene primer amplification. Some clones are missing from TCRdb's copy, which holds only in-frame ones; the method was immunoSEQ multiplex PCR. The V and J calls and clone size are taken from that table; D and trimming were inferred from the DNA. This table holds roughly 520,000 clones, approximately 87% found once.

Sequenced input: PBMCs or T cells enriched from blood (not recorded which). This chain connects TRBV25-1 to TRBJ1-2; possible D gene TRBD1, 6 bases. This sequence was found in a woman in her 40s who had recovered from COVID-19. The CDR3 is CASSEYGGHNYGYTF. CDR3 sequence (DNA): TGTGCCAGCAGTGAATATGGGGGACATAACTATGGCTACACCTTC.